This is a list of T cell receptor beta chains from one sample in a study of cytomegalovirus exposure and HLA in healthy donors. Generated by immunoSEQ multiplex PCR, the TCRdb table keeps only in-frame clones and is missing some. The data show about 150,000 clones, with 70% to 90% seen just once and more than 2% held by the top ten. The sequencing sample was made of PBMCs. These receptors all come from a woman younger than 30 in good health and CMV-seronegative. Both conserved end residues are part of each CDR3. The D gene is left open where the match is weak. Not all rows give a size; the values are once, few, many and, for expanded clones, a class.

d_call | j_call | v_call | clone_size | cdr3_nt | cdr3_aa
. | TRBJ1-5 | TRBV9 | . | TGTGCCAGCAGCGCCGGACAAGTCGGTCAAGGACAGCCCCAGCATTTT | CASSAGQVGQGQPQHF
TRBD2 | TRBJ2-3 | TRBV4-3 | . | TGCGCCAGCAGCCAAGATTTCCAGCGGGGGGGGGATACGCAGTATTTT | CASSQDFQRGGDTQYF
. | TRBJ2-7 | TRBV6-5 | . | TGTGCCAGTATGGGCACCACCTACGAGCAGTACTTC | CASMGTTYEQYF
TRBD2 | TRBJ2-1 | TRBV4-2 | . | TGTGCCAGCAGCCAAGTGCCCTCTAGCGGGTACAATGAGCAGTTCTTC | CASSQVPSSGYNEQFF
. | TRBJ2-7 | TRBV4-3 | . | TGCGCCAGCAGCCAAGATGTGGAGTCCCACGAGCAGTACTTC | CASSQDVESHEQYF
TRBD1 | TRBJ1-2 | TRBV19 | . | TGTGCCAGTAGTCCGGGACAGGGTTACTACACCTTC | CASSPGQGYYTF
. | TRBJ1-4 | TRBV6-6 | . | TGTGCCAGCAGTTACCCCCAGGGTTCAACTAATGAAAAACTGTTTTTT | CASSYPQGSTNEKLFF
. | TRBJ2-2 | TRBV15 | . | TGTGCCACCAGCAAAGACAGGTCAAGGGAGCTGTTTTTT | CATSKDRSRELFF
TRBD1 | TRBJ1-2 | TRBV30 | . | TGTGCCTGGGACAGGGGAGGTGGCTACACCTTC | CAWDRGGGYTF
. | TRBJ1-2 | TRBV28 | once | TGTGCCAGCAGTTTATCGGCAGGACTCTCACCTACTTATGGCTACACCTTC | CASSLSAGLSPTYGYTF
. | TRBJ2-5 | TRBV11-2 | . | TGTGCCAGCAGTTACATGAGGGGGGGGCGCGCGAAGACCCAGTACTTC | CASSYMRGGRAKTQYF
. | TRBJ2-7 | TRBV15 | . | TGTGCCACCAGCATAGGGGGGGAGGCCTACGAGCAGTACTTC | CATSIGGEAYEQYF
. | TRBJ1-5 | TRBV6-1 | . | TGTGCCCTCGGGGGGGGGTATCAGCCCCAGCATTTT | CALGGGYQPQHF
TRBD2 | TRBJ2-1 | TRBV28 | . | TGTGCCAGCAGTTTAACGGGAGGTTCAAATGAGCAGTTCTTC | CASSLTGGSNEQFF
. | TRBJ1-6 | TRBV5-1 | . | TGCGCCAGCAGCGCGGACGGGGGTGGCTCGCCCCTCCACTTT | CASSADGGGSPLHF
. | TRBJ1-1 | TRBV2 | . | TGTGCCAGCAGTGGTACACTGAACACTGAAGCTTTCTTT | CASSGTLNTEAFF
. | TRBJ1-3 | TRBV7-9 | . | TGTGCCAGCAGCTTAATCGGGGGAGGTGATGTCACCATATATTTT | CASSLIGGGDVTIYF
TRBD1 | TRBJ1-2 | TRBV19 | once | TGTGCCAGTAGTCCGGGACAGAGCTATGGCTACACCTTC | CASSPGQSYGYTF
TRBD2 | TRBJ2-5 | TRBV7-2 | . | TGTGCCAGCAGCCAGAGATTGGGGGGGGAGACCCAGTACTTC | CASSQRLGGETQYF
TRBD2 | TRBJ2-1 | TRBV15 | . | TGTGCCACCAGCAGAGGGGTAGCGGGAGTCTATGAGCAGTTCTTC | CATSRGVAGVYEQFF
. | TRBJ1-3 | TRBV9 | . | TGTGCCAGCAGCGTAGAGGCAGGGGCCCTGAACACCATATATTTT | CASSVEAGALNTIYF
TRBD1 | TRBJ2-1 | TRBV6-6 | once | TGTGCCAGCAGTTCTCCGGGACAGGGCCTCAATGAGCAGTTCTTC | CASSSPGQGLNEQFF
. | TRBJ1-1 | TRBV5-1 | once | TGCGCCAGCAATTCTCTAGGCCGCCCCAGGGGTACTGAAGCTTTCTTT | CASNSLGRPRGTEAFF
. | TRBJ2-1 | TRBV28 | . | TGTGCCAGCAGTTTGGAAGAAGGATGGGGACATAACAATGAGCAGTTCTTC | CASSLEEGWGHNNEQFF
. | TRBJ2-7 | TRBV6-5 | . | TGTGCCAGCAGTTACTCCCTAGCGCGCTCGTACGAGCAGTACTTC | CASSYSLARSYEQYF
. | TRBJ1-2 | TRBV2 | . | TGTGCCAGCAGTCCAACTAACTATGGCTACACCTTC | CASSPTNYGYTF
TRBD1 | TRBJ1-5 | TRBV6-5 | . | TGTGCCAGCAGAGTGGACAGGGGTCAGCCCCAGCATTTT | CASRVDRGQPQHF
TRBD1 | TRBJ2-1 | TRBV7-9 | . | TGTGCCAGCAGCGGATTGGGGACAGCCTACAATGAGCAGTTCTTC | CASSGLGTAYNEQFF
. | TRBJ1-1 | TRBV7-2 | once | TGTGCCAGCAGCTTTAGTAGCAGGGTTGACACTGAAGCTTTCTTT | CASSFSSRVDTEAFF
. | TRBJ1-4 | TRBV7-5 | . | TGTGCCAGAAGCTTAGGGACAGGTCGAGACCTGGGGGAAAAACTGTTTTTT | CARSLGTGRDLGEKLFF
TRBD2 | TRBJ2-2 | TRBV10-1 | . | TGCGCCAGACAGACCCGGGGCGGGAGTCTTGCCGGGGAGCTGTTTTTT | CARQTRGGSLAGELFF
TRBD2 | TRBJ2-7 | TRBV27 | . | TGTGCCAGCAGTGTTAGCGGGAGAACCAACACCGGAAGGGACGAGCAGTACTTC | CASSVSGRTNTGRDEQYF
. | TRBJ1-5 | TRBV4-2 | . | TGTGCCAGCAGCCCCCAAGGGGGAAGCAATCAGCCCCAGCATTTT | CASSPQGGSNQPQHF
TRBD2 | TRBJ2-1 | TRBV5-4 | . | TGTGCCAGCAGCATAAGGACTAGCGGGAGCGATGAGCAGTTCTTC | CASSIRTSGSDEQFF
. | TRBJ1-2 | TRBV11-2 | . | TGTGCCAGCAGCTTACCCGAGAGGGTAGGCTACACCTTC | CASSLPERVGYTF
. | TRBJ2-3 | TRBV7-2 | . | TGTGCCAGCAGCAGAAGGGGGGGACCTAACACAGATACGCAGTATTTT | CASSRRGGPNTDTQYF
TRBD1 | TRBJ1-5 | TRBV7-2 | . | TGTGCCAGCAGCTTAGGGGACAGTGCCCCCCAGCATTTT | CASSLGDSAPQHF
. | TRBJ2-1 | TRBV5-1 | once | TGCGCCAGCAGCTTGTCTCGAACGGGGTTAACCGATGAGCAGTTCTTC | CASSLSRTGLTDEQFF
. | TRBJ2-1 | TRBV5-4 | . | TGTGCCAGCAGCCCCAATACCGGGGGGCCATACAATGAGCAGTTCTTC | CASSPNTGGPYNEQFF